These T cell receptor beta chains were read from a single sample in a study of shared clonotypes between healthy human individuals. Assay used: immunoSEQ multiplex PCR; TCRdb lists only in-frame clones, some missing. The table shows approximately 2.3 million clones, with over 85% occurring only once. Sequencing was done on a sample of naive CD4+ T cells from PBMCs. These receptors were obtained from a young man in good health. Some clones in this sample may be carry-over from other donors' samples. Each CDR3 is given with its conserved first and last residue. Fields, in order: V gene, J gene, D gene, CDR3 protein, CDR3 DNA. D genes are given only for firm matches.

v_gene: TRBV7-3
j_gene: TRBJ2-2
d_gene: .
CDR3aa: CASSLGDTGELFF
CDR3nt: TGTGCCAGCAGCTTAGGAGACACCGGGGAGCTGTTTTTT

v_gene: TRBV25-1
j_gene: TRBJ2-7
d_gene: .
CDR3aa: CASSRDGTYEQYF
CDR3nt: TGTGCCAGCAGTAGGGACGGAACTTACGAGCAGTACTTC

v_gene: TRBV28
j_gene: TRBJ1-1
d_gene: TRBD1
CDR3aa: CASSFYGAGGETEAFF
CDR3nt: TGTGCCAGCAGTTTCTATGGGGCAGGGGGCGAGACTGAAGCTTTCTTT

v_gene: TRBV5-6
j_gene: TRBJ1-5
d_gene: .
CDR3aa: CASSLQQGRMTQHF
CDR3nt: TGTGCCAGCAGCCTTCAGCAGGGGAGAATGACCCAGCATTTT

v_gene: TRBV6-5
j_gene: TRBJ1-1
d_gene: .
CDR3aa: CASRLNRGPDTEAFF
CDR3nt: TGTGCCAGCAGACTCAACCGGGGACCAGACACTGAAGCTTTCTTT

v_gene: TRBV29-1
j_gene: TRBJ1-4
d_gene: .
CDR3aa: CSVGSTGQLREKLFF
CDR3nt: TGCAGCGTTGGCTCGACCGGACAGCTCCGGGAAAAACTGTTTTTT

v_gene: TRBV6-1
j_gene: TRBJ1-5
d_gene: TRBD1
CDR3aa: CASSERGQGYQPQHF
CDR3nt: TGTGCCAGCAGTGAAAGGGGACAGGGTTATCAGCCCCAGCATTTT

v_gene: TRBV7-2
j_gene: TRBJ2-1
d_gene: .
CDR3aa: CASSLTRAYNEQFF
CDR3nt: TGTGCCAGCAGCCTTACACGGGCCTACAATGAGCAGTTCTTC

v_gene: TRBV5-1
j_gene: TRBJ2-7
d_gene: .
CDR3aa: CASSLVASYEQYF
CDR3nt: TGCGCCAGCAGCTTGGTAGCGTCGTACGAGCAGTACTTC

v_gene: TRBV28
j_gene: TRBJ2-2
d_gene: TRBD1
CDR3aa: CASIRDRGTGELFF
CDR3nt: TGTGCCAGCATACGGGACAGGGGCACCGGGGAGCTGTTTTTT

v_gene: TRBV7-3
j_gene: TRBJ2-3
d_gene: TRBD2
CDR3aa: CASSSRPSGRAVPSPDTQYF
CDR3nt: TGTGCCAGCAGCTCTCGACCTAGCGGGAGGGCCGTCCCCTCCCCAGATACGCAGTATTTT